The 27 T cell receptor beta chains reported below all come from one sample, sequenced in a study of blood T cell repertoires in COVID-19. Assay: immunoSEQ multiplex PCR; the TCRdb copy retains only in-frame clones and omits some. The sample has more than 80,000 clones, almost 90% seen once. The source material was peripheral blood. The receptors were sampled from a human donor with active COVID-19. The donor label of this sample is uncertain.

In this sample, this clone turned up once. This chain joins TRBV27 and TRBJ2-1; TRBD2 matches at 8 bases. CDR3 length: 15 residues. Unmatched junction bases numbered 13, after V lost 10 bases and J lost 5 bases. CDR1 is MNHEY and CDR2 is SMNVEV in the germline V gene (reference sequence). CDR3 DNA: TGTGCCACCCAACACCAAGCGGGGGAGAACAATGAGCAGTTCTTC. The encoded protein is CATQHQAGENNEQFF.

This clone appeared a few times. V gene TRBV5-4 combines with J gene TRBJ2-6; TRBD1 agrees at 7 bases. The CDR3 spans 18 residues. After removal of 5 bases from V and 4 bases from J, the junction contained 15 bases not matched to a gene. Germline V lookup: CDR1 SGHNT, CDR2 YYREEE (reference sequence). Here the CDR3 reads CASRHRDSRLRGANVLTF. CDR3 in DNA: TGTGCCAGCAGACACCGGGACAGCCGTCTCCGCGGGGCCAACGTCCTGACTTTC.

This chain joins TRBV5-4 and TRBJ2-1, with 9 nucleotides matching TRBD1. Germline CDR1 is SGHNT and CDR2 is YYREEE (reference sequence). V lost 4 bases, J lost 4 bases, and 6 bases stayed unmatched. The CDR3 runs to 15 residues. CDR3 loop: CASSPPGQGYNEQFF. CDR3 bases: TGTGCCAGCAGCCCACCGGGACAGGGATACAATGAGCAGTTCTTC.

The V and J genes are TRBV6-6 and TRBJ1-4; D might be TRBD1 (6 bases). The CDR3 has 16 amino acids. The V and J ends lost 7 bases and 1 base respectively, with 16 bases between them. The germline CDR1 and CDR2 sequences are MNHNY and SVGAGI (reference sequence). Written as DNA, the CDR3 is TGTGCCAGCAAGCAACAGGGAAGGAGAACTAATGAAAAACTGTTTTTT. This codes for CASKQQGRRTNEKLFF.

The chain recombines TRBV7-9 with TRBJ1-2; D unresolved. The CDR3 is 11 amino acids. Trimming left V 1 base short and J 10 bases short, with 7 bases between. Germline lookup yields CDR1 SEHNR and CDR2 FQNEAQ (reference sequence). CDR3 sequence: CASSLDTIYTF. The CDR3 nucleotides are TGTGCCAGCAGCTTAGACACCATCTACACCTTC. The variable domain in full, completed from reference TRBV7-9 and TRBJ1-2, reads DTGVSQNPRHKITKRGQNVTFRCDPISEHNRLYWYRQTLGQGPEFLTYFQNEAQLEKSRLLSDRFSAERPKGSFSTLEIQRTEQGDSAMYLCASSLDTIYTFGSGTRLTVV.

This chain links TRBV27 with TRBJ1-5; D is undetermined. The V and J ends lost 5 bases and 1 base respectively, with 18 bases between them. The CDR3 loop spans 17 amino acids. Germline values: CDR1 MNHEY, CDR2 SMNVEV (reference sequence). The CDR3 protein is CASSLSGSPRSNQPQHF. In nucleotides, the CDR3 is TGTGCCAGCAGTCTTTCCGGGTCCCCAAGGAGCAATCAGCCCCAGCATTTT.

The rearrangement links TRBV5-1 to TRBJ1-1, with TRBD1 identical over 7 bases. V trimming: 2 bases; J trimming: 3 bases; junction bases outside the gene matches: 7. From germline, CDR1 is SGHRS and CDR2 YFSETQ. The CDR3 covers 15 residues. As DNA, the CDR3 is TGCGCCAGCAGCTTAACAGGGGATTTAGACACTGAAGCTTTCTTT. It encodes CASSLTGDLDTEAFF.

V and J are TRBV2 and TRBJ1-6; 8 bases agree with TRBD1. The CDR3 spans 16 residues. Trimming removed 1 base from V and 8 bases from J; junction bases left unmatched: 7. Per germline, CDR1 SNHLY and CDR2 FYNNEI. The CDR3 region has the DNA TGTGCCAGCAGTGAAGACAGGGGGGTTCACGATTCACCCCTCCACTTT. Protein product: CASSEDRGVHDSPLHF.

This clone was observed once. The rearrangement links TRBV6-5 to TRBJ1-6, with TRBD1 identical over 7 bases. The germline CDR1 and CDR2 sequences are MNHEY and SVGAGI. V lost 6 bases and J lost 7; bases outside the gene matches: 6. The CDR3 contains 14 residues. The CDR3 coding sequence is TGTGCCAGCAGACGGGGACAGTTAAATTCACCCCTCCACTTT. Translating it yields CASRRGQLNSPLHF.

The chain is built from TRBV5-4 and TRBJ2-1; D is perhaps TRBD2 (6 bases). The CDR3 is 15 amino acids. With 4 bases removed from V and 0 bases from J, the gap between germline ends came to 11 bases. Germline CDR1 and CDR2: SGHNT and YYREEE (reference sequence). CDR3 amino acids: CASSLGGGSYNEQFF. The CDR3 nucleotides are TGTGCCAGCAGCCTCGGGGGAGGCTCCTACAATGAGCAGTTCTTC.

This chain uses TRBV28 with TRBJ2-1; 7 bases map to TRBD1. Looked up from germline, CDR1 is MDHEN and CDR2 is SYDVKM. V shed 10 bases, J shed 7 bases, and the junction held 7 bases outside the gene matches. The length of the CDR3 is 12 residues. The CDR3 reads CATQDRQNEQFF. In DNA, the CDR3 is TGTGCCACCCAGGACAGGCAGAATGAGCAGTTCTTC.

The chain has TRBV6-2 or TRBV6-3 and TRBJ2-3, with TRBD1 matching over 7 bases. J gave up 4 bases and V 7 bases, and 8 bases lay outside the gene matches. CDR3 length: 14 amino acids. CDR1 is MNHEY and CDR2 is SVGEGT in the germline V gene. CDR3 bases: TGTGCCAGCAACCCGACAGGGAGAGCAGATACGCAGTATTTT. As protein: CASNPTGRADTQYF.

The rearrangement joins TRBV7-2 to TRBJ2-7, with unresolved D. The V end lost 0 bases, the J end lost 2 bases, and 14 bases lay between the germline ends. Germline assignment: CDR1 SGHTA and CDR2 FQGNSA. This CDR3 is built from 16 residues. In nucleotides, the CDR3 is TGTGCCAGCAGCTTAGCGGCCGCGCTCGACACCTACGAGCAGTACTTC. Amino acids: CASSLAAALDTYEQYF. Full variable domain (rest looked up from reference TRBV7-2 and TRBJ2-7): GAGVSQSPSNKVTEKGKDVELRCDPISGHTALYWYRQSLGQGLEFLIYFQGNSAPDKSGLPSDRFSAERTGGSVSTLTIQRTQQEDSAVYLCASSLAAALDTYEQYFGPGTRLTVT.

The chain uses TRBV7-9 and TRBJ1-1; the D is unclear. The germline gives CDR1 SEHNR, CDR2 FQNEAQ (reference sequence). Between the trimmed V and J ends, which lost 2 bases and 0 bases, there was a span of 7 bases. The CDR3 spans 14 residues. Here the CDR3 DNA reads TGTGCCAGCAGCTTAAACGGGATGAACACTGAAGCTTTCTTT. Its protein product is CASSLNGMNTEAFF.

V and J are TRBV28 and TRBJ2-3; maybe TRBD1 (6 bases). The V gene lost 6 bases and the J gene lost 1 base, with 8 bases spanning the gap. This CDR3 has 13 residues. Germline loops: CDR1 MDHEN, CDR2 SYDVKM. CDR3 bases: TGTGCCAGCAGCTACAGGGGCACAGATACGCAGTATTTT. It translates to CASSYRGTDTQYF.

This chain joins TRBV7-9 and TRBJ1-1; tentative D call: TRBD1 (5 bases). Germline V lookup: CDR1 SEHNR, CDR2 FQNEAQ (reference sequence). This CDR3 spans 14 amino acids. The ends were cut back, 2 bases at V and 6 bases at J, with 13 bases in the middle. As DNA, the CDR3 is TGTGCCAGCAGCTTAAAGTGGGGGGTCGCTGAAGCTTTCTTT. The encoded protein is CASSLKWGVAEAFF.

The rearrangement links TRBV9 to TRBJ2-2; weak D call: TRBD2 (6 bases). Trimming removed 5 bases at V and 6 bases at J, with 14 bases between. The CDR3 is made up of 14 amino acids. Germline values: CDR1 SGDLS, CDR2 YYNGEE. CDR3 in DNA: TGTGCCAGCAGTTCGGGGGTGGTCGCCGGGGAGCTGTTTTTT. Translated: CASSSGVVAGELFF.

J is TRBJ2-2 and V is TRBV19; no reliable D call. CDR3 length: 15 residues. CDR1 is LNHDA and CDR2 is SQIVND in the germline V gene (reference sequence). The V end lost 7 bases, the J end lost 6 bases, and 18 bases lay between the germline ends. The chain's CDR3 is CASNWYSLYPGELFF. CDR3 in DNA: TGTGCCAGTAATTGGTACTCCCTTTACCCCGGGGAGCTGTTTTTT.

The chain is built from TRBV4-3 and TRBJ2-5, with TRBD2 matching over 11 bases. In germline, CDR1 is LGHNA, CDR2 YSLEER. After removal of 1 base from V and 2 bases from J, the junction contained 6 bases not matched to a gene. There are 17 residues in the CDR3. The CDR3 spells CASSQGLLAGGQETQYF. In nucleotides, the CDR3 is TGCGCCAGCAGCCAAGGTTTATTAGCGGGGGGGCAAGAGACCCAGTACTTC.

This chain links TRBV14 with TRBJ1-2; D might be TRBD1 (6 bases). Germline values: CDR1 SGHDN, CDR2 FVKESK. Trimming left V 3 bases short and J 5 bases short, with 10 bases between. This CDR3 spans 13 amino acids. This CDR3 reads CASSQNRDYGYTF. For the CDR3, the DNA is TGTGCCAGCAGCCAGAACAGGGATTATGGCTACACCTTC.

The chain couples TRBV4-3 to TRBJ1-6; D call uncertain. This CDR3 is 13 amino acids long. Germline V gives CDR1 LGHNA, CDR2 YSLEER. The V end was cut by 0 bases, the J end by 11 bases, with 8 bases between. The CDR3: CASSQDSGAPLHF. In DNA, the CDR3 is TGCGCCAGCAGCCAAGACTCCGGGGCACCCCTCCACTTT.

V is TRBV6-5 and J is TRBJ2-2; TRBD2 might be the D (5 bases). The CDR3 is 14 residues long. V shed 5 bases and J shed 1 base, with 8 bases lying between them. Germline V gives CDR1 MNHEY, CDR2 SVGAGI. For the CDR3, the DNA is TGTGCCAGCAGTCTAGGACTGAACACCGGGGAGCTGTTTTTT. It yields the protein CASSLGLNTGELFF.

The chain joins TRBV5-1 to TRBJ1-1, with D possibly TRBD1 on 5 matching bases. V was trimmed by 0 bases and J by 3 bases, leaving 6 bases between them. The CDR3 sequence is 13 residues long. Looked up from germline, CDR1 is SGHRS and CDR2 is YFSETQ. In nucleotides, the CDR3 is TGCGCCAGCAGCTTGGCAGGGCACACTGAAGCTTTCTTT. Protein product: CASSLAGHTEAFF.

This sequence joins TRBV18 and TRBJ2-2; D possibly corresponds to TRBD1 (6 bases). V lost 6 bases to trimming and J lost 7 bases, with 15 bases between them. Per the germline V gene, CDR1 is KGHSH and CDR2 is LQKENI. This CDR3 is built from 14 residues. In DNA form, the CDR3 reads TGTGCCAGCTCGCTCCGCAGGGGCAGCGGGGAGCTGTTTTTT. It yields the protein CASSLRRGSGELFF.

This chain links TRBV7-6 with TRBJ1-5; D unresolved. Trimming cost V 1 base and J 7 bases, with 8 bases left between them. Germline V gives CDR1 SGHVS, CDR2 FNYEAQ. The CDR3 has 13 residues. The CDR3: CASSLDRGQPQHF. CDR3 nucleotides: TGTGCCAGCAGCTTAGATCGCGGACAGCCCCAGCATTTT.

The rearrangement joins TRBV20-1 to TRBJ1-2; 8 nucleotides match TRBD1. CDR1 and CDR2 (germline): DFQATT, SNEGSKA (reference sequence). Trimming took 3 bases from V and 6 from J; bases not matched to a gene: 9. This CDR3 comprises 14 residues. The CDR3 reads CSASLQGALDGYTF. CDR3 nucleotides: TGCAGTGCTAGTCTCCAGGGGGCCCTTGATGGCTACACCTTC.

V usage is TRBV7-3 and J usage is TRBJ1-1; TRBD1 is a possible D gene (6 bases). CDR1 and CDR2 from the germline V gene are SGHTA and FQGTGA. The V end was cut by 2 bases, the J end by 3 bases, with 13 bases between. The length of the CDR3 is 15 residues. In nucleotides, the CDR3 is TGTGCCAGCAGCTTATCTCCAGGGGTCGACACTGAAGCTTTCTTT. Its protein product is CASSLSPGVDTEAFF.